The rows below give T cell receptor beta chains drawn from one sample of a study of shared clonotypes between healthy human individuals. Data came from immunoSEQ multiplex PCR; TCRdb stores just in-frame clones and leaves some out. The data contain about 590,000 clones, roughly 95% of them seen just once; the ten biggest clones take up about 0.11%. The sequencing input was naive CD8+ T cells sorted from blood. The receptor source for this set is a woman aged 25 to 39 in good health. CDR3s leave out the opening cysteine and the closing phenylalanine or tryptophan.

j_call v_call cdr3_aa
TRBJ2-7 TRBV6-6 ASSHGEGYEQY
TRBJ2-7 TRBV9 ASSESGTNFYEQY
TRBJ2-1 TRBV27 ASSWREGLYEQF
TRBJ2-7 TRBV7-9 ASSLTEEQY
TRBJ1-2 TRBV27 ASSLGTEYGYT
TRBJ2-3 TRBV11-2 ASSPRAGVRDTQY
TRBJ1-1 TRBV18 ASSLSGGEGLWEAF
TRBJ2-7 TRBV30 AWNVGNEQY
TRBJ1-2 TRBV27 ATREALYGYT
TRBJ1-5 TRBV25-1 ASTGDDSNQPQH
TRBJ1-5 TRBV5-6 ASKTWEANQPQH
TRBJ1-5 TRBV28 ASSEAGYGQPQH
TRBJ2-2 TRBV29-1 SVEGFLGLDTGELF
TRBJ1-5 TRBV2 ASNSGTAHNQPQH
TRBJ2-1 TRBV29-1 SVPLAPNEQF
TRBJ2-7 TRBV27 ASSPVAGAYEQY
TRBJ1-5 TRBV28 ASSLIQGTSNQPQH
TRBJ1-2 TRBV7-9 ASSLATDYGYT
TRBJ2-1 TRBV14 ASSQVGGSYNEQF
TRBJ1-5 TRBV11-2 ASSLGQNQPQH
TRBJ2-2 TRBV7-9 ASSNRDSGTGELF
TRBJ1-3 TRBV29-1 SVEDTEPGNTIY